A single sample is the source of the 24 T cell receptor beta chains below, sequenced in a study of metastatic and nonmetastatic thyroid tumors. TCRdb re-called clones from the PCR reads using MiXCR. The sample carries approximately 30,000 clones, over 15% recorded once. Thyroid surgery had not been preceded by any treatment in any patient. The sample taken for sequencing was blood. All receptors derive from a female donor with papillary thyroid cancer or a benign thyroid nodule (not recorded which). Some clones in this sample may be carry-over from other donors' samples.

This clone came up a few times. The chain couples TRBV28 to TRBJ2-7; D is undetermined. The CDR3 extends over 11 amino acids. V lost 5 bases and J lost 13, with 15 bases in between. The germline V gene encodes CDR1 MDHEN and CDR2 SYDVKM. Here the CDR3 reads CASSVSERYYF. The CDR3 coding sequence is TGTGCCAGCAGTGTAAGCGAGAGATACTACTTC.

This clone was counted at least ten times. The chain joins TRBV7-8 to TRBJ1-5; D is unresolved. Germline lookup yields CDR1 SGHVS and CDR2 FQNEAQ. Deletions cut 0 bases from V and 4 bases from J, with 7 bases between. CDR3 length: 14 residues. The CDR3 sequence is CASSLASGNQPQHF. In DNA, the CDR3 is TGTGCCAGCAGCTTAGCGTCCGGAAATCAGCCCCAGCATTTT.

This clone occurred many times. CDR3 loop: CATSSRSGNTGELFF. The CDR3 nucleotides read TGTGCCACCTCCTCCCGGTCCGGGAACACCGGGGAGCTGTTTTTT. The V gene is TRBV6-2 or TRBV6-3, the J gene TRBJ2-2, with D unresolved. Trimming cost V 10 bases and J 1 base, with 16 bases left between them. The CDR3 length is 15 residues. CDR1 MNHEY and CDR2 SVGEGT come from the germline V gene.

Many counts were recorded for this clone. The chain has TRBV6-1 and TRBJ2-5; D is uncertain. The CDR3 length is 11 residues. V was shortened by 7 bases and J by 5 bases, with 8 bases between the two germline ends. Germline loops: CDR1 MNHNS, CDR2 SASEGT. The CDR3 DNA reads TGTGCCAGCACCCATGGGGAGACCCAGTACTTC. It specifies CASTHGETQYF.

This clone was counted many times. This rearrangement joins TRBV2 to TRBJ2-5, with D perhaps given as TRBD1 or TRBD2 (5 bases each). Trimming removed 6 bases at V and 5 bases at J, with 13 bases between. This CDR3 comprises 13 residues. Germline V gives CDR1 SNHLY, CDR2 FYNNEI. The CDR3 reads CASSGTRSETQYF. In nucleotides, the CDR3 is TGTGCCAGCAGCGGGACCCGGTCGGAGACCCAGTACTTC.

This clone was recorded many times. Being one base from a much bigger clone, this may be a read error. The chain combines TRBV2 with TRBJ1-5; unclear D gene. The CDR3 consists of 14 residues. The germline V and J ends were trimmed by 4 bases and 0 bases, with 7 bases remaining between them. Germline V gene sequence: CDR1 SNHLY, CDR2 FYNNEI. The CDR3 DNA is TGTGCCAGCAGTGCGTCAGGTAGCAATCAGCCCCAGCATTTT. Its translation is CASSASGSNQPQHF.

This clone has ten or more counts. The V gene is TRBV6-1, the J gene TRBJ1-6, with a weak D call TRBD1 (5 bases). Trimming cost V 0 bases and J 10 bases, with 13 bases left between them. The CDR3 loop spans 15 amino acids. CDR1 and CDR2 from the germline V gene are MNHNS and SASEGT. In DNA form, the CDR3 reads TGTGCCAGCAGTGAAGCAAGCGACAGCGGGTCACCCCTCCACTTT. Its translation is CASSEASDSGSPLHF.

This clone was seen at least ten times. This chain joins TRBV29-1 and TRBJ2-7; D ambiguous. Deletions cut 6 bases from V and 3 bases from J, with 9 bases between. Germline-derived CDR1 and CDR2 are SQVTM and ANQGSEA. The CDR3 length is 11 residues. This chain's CDR3 is CSVSGGYEQYF. CDR3 DNA: TGCAGCGTGAGTGGCGGCTACGAGCAGTACTTC.

Comment on this clone: The germline gene is not matched at one end of the junction; a read error may be the cause. Other nucleotide sequences from this sample produce the same CDR3. The chain combines TRBV29-1 with TRBJ2-6; TRBD1 aligns across 7 bases. CDR1 and CDR2 from the germline V gene are SQVTM and ANQGSEA. The CDR3 length is 19 residues. The CDR3 DNA sequence: TGCAGCGTTCCTAGCAGGGACAGACCGCTGCAACCTGGTGCCAACGTCCTGACTTTT. Translation gives CSVPSRDRPLQPGANVLTF.

This clone was found many times. J is TRBJ2-1 and V is TRBV19; TRBD1 is a possible D gene (6 bases). This CDR3 has 15 residues. Trimming removed 5 bases at V and 3 bases at J, with 14 bases between. Germline V gene data show CDR1 as LNHDA and CDR2 as SQIVND (reference sequence). The CDR3 DNA reads TGTGCCAGTAGTCCTCGGACAGAATTCTACAATGAGCAGTTCTTC. Encoded protein: CASSPRTEFYNEQFF.

This clone was found many times. The chain joins TRBV6-1 to TRBJ2-2; TRBD2 agrees at 10 bases. J lost 4 bases, V lost 4 bases, and 6 bases had no gene match. The CDR3 consists of 16 residues. Germline V gene lookup returns CDR1 MNHNS and CDR2 SASEGT. In DNA form, the CDR3 reads TGTGCCAGCAGTGGCCTAGCGGGAGTGGGCACCGGGGAGCTGTTTTTT. This sequence encodes CASSGLAGVGTGELFF.

The chain combines TRBV11-2 with TRBJ2-1; 9 bases align to TRBD2. CDR1 is SGHAT, CDR2 FQNNGV, per germline. With V trimmed by 1 base and J by 10 bases, 14 bases remained unmatched. The CDR3 is 17 residues long. This CDR3 is CASSLGAPSGMGNEQFF. The CDR3 coding sequence is TGTGCCAGCAGCTTAGGGGCCCCTAGCGGGATGGGCAACGAGCAGTTCTTC.

This clone has at least ten counts. The chain employs TRBV12-3 or TRBV12-4 and TRBJ1-3, with D maybe TRBD1 (6 bases). Trimming cost V 5 bases and J 0 bases, with 11 bases left between them. The CDR3 runs to 15 residues. The CDR3 coding sequence is TGTGCCAGCAGTATCCGGGACACCTCTGGAAACACCATATATTTT. This translates into CASSIRDTSGNTIYF.

In its sample, this clone was seen many times. V is TRBV5-1 and J is TRBJ1-6, with D possibly matching TRBD1 (6 bases). This CDR3 is built from 15 residues. Looked up from germline, CDR1 is SGHRS and CDR2 is YFSETQ. V was trimmed by 0 bases and J by 9 bases, leaving 13 bases between them. In nucleotides, the CDR3 is TGCGCCAGCAGCTTGGTATCCGGGGGCGGTTCACCCCTCCACTTT. Encoded protein: CASSLVSGGGSPLHF.

CDR3 sequence (DNA): TGCAGTGTGCGGGAGGGTGCCGGGGAGCTGTTTTTT. Protein sequence: CSVREGAGELFF. The chain recombines TRBV20-1 with TRBJ2-2; 9 bases are shared with TRBD2. The CDR3 has 12 residues. V gave up 7 bases and J gave up 6 bases; unmatched junction bases: 3. CDR1 DFQATT and CDR2 SNEGSKA come from the germline V gene (reference sequence).

J is TRBJ2-5 and V is TRBV5-6; maybe TRBD1 (6 bases). The length of the CDR3 is 12 residues. V gave up 10 bases and J gave up 5 bases, with 15 bases separating them. Germline V CDR1 and CDR2: SGHDT, YYEEEE. CDR3 in amino acids: CAGSLRGETQYF. CDR3 coding DNA: TGTGCCGGGTCCCTAAGGGGGGAGACCCAGTACTTC.

This clone was seen repeatedly, ten times or more. V gene TRBV6-6 combines with J gene TRBJ1-2; 8 bases align to TRBD1. The CDR3 contains 15 residues. Germline V gene data show CDR1 as MNHNY and CDR2 as SVGAGI (reference sequence). V gave up 1 base and J gave up 5 bases; unmatched junction bases: 6. The CDR3 here is CASSYFEQGAYGYTF. The CDR3 region has the DNA TGTGCCAGCAGTTACTTTGAGCAGGGGGCGTATGGCTACACCTTC.

This clone appeared many times. The chain combines TRBV5-1 with TRBJ1-1; D gene uncertain. CDR1 SGHRS and CDR2 YFSETQ come from the germline V gene. Trimming removed 0 bases at V and 1 base at J, with 4 bases between. This CDR3 has 13 residues. This CDR3 is CASSLGSNTEAFF. For the CDR3, the DNA is TGCGCCAGCAGCTTGGGCTCGAACACTGAAGCTTTCTTT.

This clone appeared a few times. This chain connects TRBV11-2 to TRBJ2-3; the D gene could be TRBD1 or TRBD2 (5 bases each). Deletions cut 1 base from V and 1 base from J, with 15 bases between. Germline V CDR1 and CDR2: SGHAT, FQNNGV. The CDR3 runs 17 residues. CDR3 in amino acids: CASSLVGRWRGTDTQYF. DNA of the CDR3: TGTGCCAGCAGCTTAGTGGGACGTTGGCGGGGCACAGATACGCAGTATTTT.

Worth noting for this clone: At one of its ends the junction is not consistent with the germline gene, which may arise from a read error. This sample also contains other DNA sequences that code for the same CDR3. The rearrangement joins TRBV4-1 to TRBJ2-3; TRBD2 matches at 13 bases. CDR3 length: 16 residues. Germline loops: CDR1 MGHRA, CDR2 YSYEKL. CDR3: CASSQGTSGRTDTQYF. In DNA, the CDR3 is TGCGCCAGCAGCCAAGGGACTAGCGGGAGAACAGATACTCAGTATTTC.

Points on this clone: A single base separates this from a much larger clone, so it may be a read error. The chain couples TRBV7-2 to TRBJ1-1, with D perhaps TRBD1 (6 bases). This CDR3 has 14 amino acids. CDR1 is SGHTA, CDR2 FQGNSA, per germline. The germline V and J ends were trimmed by 4 bases and 6 bases, with 15 bases remaining between them. The DNA of the CDR3 is TGTGCCAGCAGCTCTAGGATGGGGGGGCCTGAAGCTTTCTTT. This gives the protein CASSSRMGGPEAFF.

This clone was recorded at least ten times. This rearrangement joins TRBV20-1 to TRBJ2-1; D is possibly TRBD2 (5 bases). The CDR3 is 19 amino acids. CDR1 DFQATT and CDR2 SNEGSKA come from the germline V gene (reference sequence). Trimming took off 2 bases at V and 1 base at J, with 24 bases between the two ends. The CDR3 bases are TGCAGTGCTAGACAATCCCGTTCCCTAGCCCGCCGATCCTACAATGAGCAGTTCTTC. This encodes CSARQSRSLARRSYNEQFF.

This clone was observed at least ten times. The gene calls are TRBV9 and TRBJ2-3; D might be TRBD1 or TRBD2, each matching 7 bases. Germline CDR1 is SGDLS and CDR2 is YYNGEE. V shed 4 bases and J shed 0 bases, with 12 bases lying between them. The CDR3 extends over 15 amino acids. CDR3 amino acids: CASSPRGGSTDTQYF. As DNA, the CDR3 is TGTGCCAGCAGCCCCAGGGGGGGGAGCACAGATACGCAGTATTTT.

This clone is classed as medium-sized. The V and J genes are TRBV20-1 and TRBJ2-7, with 7 nucleotides matching TRBD2. Germline loops: CDR1 DFQATT, CDR2 SNEGSKA (reference sequence). The CDR3 runs to 15 residues. With V trimmed by 4 bases and J by 0 bases, 9 bases remained unmatched. CDR3 sequence (DNA): TGCAGTGCTATCCCTCTCCGGGAGGACTCCTACGAGCAGTACTTC. Translating it yields CSAIPLREDSYEQYF.